This entry lists 15 T cell receptor beta chains sequenced from one sample in a study of beta chain features in type 1 diabetes (dated by TCRdb to 2017 to 2018). The library was prepared using the immunoSEQ multiplex PCR assay. The entire amount of isolated RNA was reverse transcribed using the High Capacity cDNA Reverse Transcription Kit, so the sequenced TCRB transcripts were expressed ones. The table comes from immuneACCESS by way of TCRdb, which keeps in-frame sequences with V and J called. Part of the clones is missing from these tables; in studies checked, under half for an unresolved V gene and the rest for unknown reasons. The table for this sample lists roughly 150,000 clones; approximately 9.1% of them were counted only once. Clones ranked in the top ten supply 2% to 3% of the sample. The sequencing input was central memory CD4+ T cells from blood. Receptor source: a woman younger than 35 in good health.

This clone was counted between two and nine times. The chain combines TRBV23-1 with TRBJ1-5; TRBD1 matches at 11 bases. TRBV23-1 is recorded as an ORF, its role being uncertain. V dropped 8 bases and J dropped 2; count of bases not matched to a gene: 8. The CDR3 loop spans 16 amino acids. The CDR3 sequence is CASGTGGRGGNQPQHF. CDR3 bases: TGCGCCAGCGGGACAGGGGGAAGGGGGGGCAATCAGCCCCAGCATTTT.

This clone occurred a few times. The CDR3 loop reads CASSPGLAGPTDTQYF. CDR3 nucleotides: TGCGCCAGCAGCCCGGGACTAGCGGGGCCCACAGATACGCAGTATTTT. J is TRBJ2-3 and V is TRBV5-1; TRBD2 agrees at 13 bases. CDR3 length equals 16 residues. Trimming took 4 bases from V and 2 from J; bases not matched to a gene: 4. The germline gives CDR1 SGHRS, CDR2 YFSETQ.

CDR3: CATTAGVWGEQFF. The CDR3 region has the DNA TGTGCCACCACAGCGGGAGTGTGGGGTGAGCAGTTCTTC. The rearrangement links TRBV2 to TRBJ2-1; 8 nucleotides match TRBD2. Losses at the gene ends were 10 bases for V and 9 bases for J; bases not matched to a gene: 11. This CDR3 is 13 amino acids long. CDR1 and CDR2 from the germline V gene are SNHLY and FYNNEI.

This clone came up many times. The V call is TRBV6-6, the J call TRBJ2-7; tentative D call: TRBD1 (5 bases). Per germline, CDR1 MNHNY and CDR2 SVGAGI (reference sequence). Trimming shortened V by 6 bases and J by 3 bases, and 15 bases separated the two germline ends. The CDR3 has 14 residues. CDR3 DNA: TGTGCCAGCAGGAGTACAGGCAGCAACTACGAGCAGTACTTC. Its translation: CASRSTGSNYEQYF.

The chain has TRBV6-6 and TRBJ1-1, with unresolved D. This CDR3 has 12 amino acids. CDR1 is MNHNY and CDR2 is SVGAGI in the germline V gene (reference sequence). V lost 6 bases, J lost 0 bases, and 5 bases lay in between. This CDR3 is CASRQMNTEAFF. CDR3 in DNA: TGTGCCAGCAGACAGATGAACACTGAAGCTTTCTTT.

The sample holds a few counts of this clone. The genes are TRBV2 and TRBJ2-2; D might be TRBD1 (6 bases). Germline CDR1 reads SNHLY; CDR2 reads FYNNEI. V was shortened by 4 bases and J by 1 base, with 7 bases between the two germline ends. The CDR3 sequence is 14 residues long. This CDR3 is CASSGTVNTGELFF. Written as DNA, the CDR3 is TGTGCCAGCAGTGGGACAGTGAACACCGGGGAGCTGTTTTTT.

The rearrangement links TRBV4-2 to TRBJ2-1, with 9 positions matching TRBD1. The J segment lost 3 bases and the V segment lost 4 bases, leaving 7 bases of the junction unmatched. The length of the CDR3 is 16 residues. Per germline, CDR1 LGHNA and CDR2 YNFKEQ. This CDR3 is CASSPGTGPFYNEQFF. DNA for the CDR3: TGTGCCAGCAGCCCCGGGACAGGGCCATTCTACAATGAGCAGTTCTTC.

The V gene is TRBV5-1, the J gene TRBJ1-2; no reliable D call. The CDR3 length is 12 residues. V was trimmed by 0 bases and J by 8 bases, leaving 8 bases between them. Germline V gene sequence: CDR1 SGHRS, CDR2 YFSETQ. The CDR3 here is CASSLAGWGYTF. In DNA form, the CDR3 reads TGCGCCAGCAGCTTGGCGGGTTGGGGCTACACCTTC.

This clone was counted only a few times. The J gene is TRBJ2-6, the V gene TRBV4-1; D gene ambiguous. The germline V gene encodes CDR1 MGHRA and CDR2 YSYEKL. This CDR3 has 17 residues. V was clipped by 0 bases and J by 1 base, with 10 bases between them. CDR3 in DNA: TGCGCCAGCAGCCAAGAAGTATCAGCGTCTGGGGCCAACGTCCTGACTTTC. Its protein product is CASSQEVSASGANVLTF.

V gene TRBV6-5 combines with J gene TRBJ1-5; D may be TRBD1 (6 bases). The CDR3 is made up of 15 amino acids. V dropped 6 bases and J dropped 2 bases, with 14 bases sitting between them. Germline V CDR1 and CDR2: MNHEY, SVGAGI. The CDR3 is CASSRGRTGNQPQHF. The CDR3 coding sequence is TGTGCCAGCAGCAGGGGCAGGACTGGCAATCAGCCCCAGCATTTT.

The chain links TRBV30 to TRBJ1-1, with TRBD1 identical over 10 bases. Germline assignment: CDR1 GTSNPN and CDR2 SVGIG (reference sequence). CDR3 size: 13 residues. V lost 8 bases and J lost 4; bases outside the gene matches: 7. CDR3 sequence: CARNRDRGTEAFF. The DNA of the CDR3 is TGTGCCCGTAACCGGGACAGGGGCACTGAAGCTTTCTTT. Based on the CDR3 plus reference TRBV30 and TRBJ1-1, the full variable domain is SQTIHQWPATLVQPVGSPLSLECTVEGTSNPNLYWYRQAAGRGLQLLFYSVGIGQISSEVPQNLSASRPQDRQFILSSKKLLLSDSGFYLCARNRDRGTEAFFGQGTRLTVV.

This chain's CDR3 is CAWSQGRGGGYTF. The CDR3 DNA follows: TGTGCCTGGAGTCAGGGGAGGGGAGGTGGCTACACCTTC. The V gene is TRBV30, the J gene TRBJ1-2; the D gene is possibly TRBD1 (6 bases). The CDR3 runs to 13 residues. CDR1 GTSNPN and CDR2 SVGIG come from the germline V gene (reference sequence). Trimming took 2 bases from V and 7 from J, leaving 14 bases between them.

The genes are TRBV4-2 and TRBJ2-5, with 9 bases lining up with TRBD2. Germline V gene lookup returns CDR1 LGHNA and CDR2 YNFKEQ. Trimming took 4 bases from V and 4 from J; bases not matched to a gene: 13. CDR3 size: 17 residues. CDR3: CASSPRSAGGQRETQYF. CDR3 DNA: TGTGCCAGCAGCCCACGGTCCGCGGGGGGGCAGAGAGAGACCCAGTACTTC.

This clone showed up just once. The chain has TRBV6-6 and TRBJ2-1, with D perhaps TRBD2 (6 bases). With 2 bases removed from V and 6 bases from J, the gap between germline ends came to 14 bases. The germline V gene encodes CDR1 MNHNY and CDR2 SVGAGI (reference sequence). The CDR3 loop spans 15 amino acids. CDR3 nucleotide sequence: TGTGCCAGCAGTTACAGTCGGGAGTCCGGCAATGAGCAGTTCTTC. Protein product: CASSYSRESGNEQFF.

The genes are TRBV30 and TRBJ2-3, with 11 positions matching TRBD1. The trim removed 2 bases at V and 5 bases at J, leaving 6 bases unmatched. The CDR3 extends over 15 amino acids. Germline CDR1 is GTSNPN and CDR2 is SVGIG (reference sequence). The CDR3 loop reads CAWSRKGQGGDTQYF. CDR3 DNA sequence: TGTGCCTGGAGTAGAAAGGGACAGGGGGGAGATACGCAGTATTTT.